Presented here are 23 T cell receptor beta chains from one specimen sequenced in a study of response to subunit inactivated influenza vaccine. TCRdb re-called the RT-PCR reads through MiXCR, storing one row per CDR3 protein. The sample records about 520,000 distinct CDR3 sequences, roughly 7.6% being singletons. The specimen was PBMCs from blood, collected less than 30 months after vaccination. The receptors were gathered from a man between 50 and 75 years old who received an inactivated influenza vaccine.

This clonotype appeared a few times. The J gene is TRBJ2-7, the V gene TRBV7-2; TRBD1 might be the D (6 bases). The CDR3 runs 15 residues. V lost 5 bases and J lost 1, with 15 bases in between. Germline loops: CDR1 SGHTA, CDR2 FQGNSA. The CDR3 loop reads CASSPPWGLSYEQYF. The DNA of the CDR3 is TGTGCCAGCAGCCCGCCCTGGGGGCTGTCCTACGAGCAGTACTTC.

This clonotype is a singleton in its sample. V gene TRBV20-1 combines with J gene TRBJ2-2; 7 nucleotides match TRBD1. The V gene's germline CDR1 is DFQATT and CDR2 SNEGSKA (reference sequence). J gave up 1 base and V 1 base, and 6 bases lay outside the gene matches. The CDR3 is 16 residues long. The DNA for the CDR3 is TGCAGTGCTAGAGGGGCCGGGACAGAGAACACCGGGGAGCTGTTTTTT. This sequence encodes CSARGAGTENTGELFF.

This clonotype was detected a few times. This chain links TRBV14 with TRBJ2-1; 15 bases match TRBD2. Germline CDR1 reads SGHDN; CDR2 reads FVKESK. Trimming at V came to 1 base and at J to 1 base, leaving 5 bases not matched to a gene. The length of the CDR3 is 19 residues. DNA for the CDR3: TGTGCCAGCAGCCAAGGGACTAGCGGGAGGGTGGGGTCCTACAATGAGCAGTTCTTC. Residues: CASSQGTSGRVGSYNEQFF. The full variable domain, with the rest looked up from reference TRBV14 and TRBJ2-1, is EAGVTQFPSHSVIEKGQTVTLRCDPISGHDNLYWYRRVMGKEIKFLLHFVKESKQDESGMPNNRFLAERTGGTYSTLKVQPAELEDSGVYFCASSQGTSGRVGSYNEQFFGPGTRLTVL.

This clonotype was picked up many times. The CDR3 coding sequence is TGTGCCAGCAGCCCACGAGCGGGGAGCTCCTACGAGCAGTACTTC. Translating it yields CASSPRAGSSYEQYF. The gene calls are TRBV7-2 and TRBJ2-7, with 7 bases fitting TRBD2. The germline V gene has CDR1 SGHTA and CDR2 FQGNSA. V shed 5 bases, J shed 0 bases, and the junction held 7 bases outside the gene matches. CDR3 length: 15 amino acids.

This rearrangement joins TRBV5-1 to TRBJ2-7; 8 nucleotides match TRBD1. V was pared by 3 bases and J by 0 bases, with 5 bases of the junction left unmatched. The CDR3 extends over 15 amino acids. Germline V gives CDR1 SGHRS, CDR2 YFSETQ. CDR3 residues: CASSSWGQDSYEQYF. In nucleotides, the CDR3 is TGCGCCAGCAGCTCCTGGGGACAGGACTCCTACGAGCAGTACTTC. Variable domain in full (rest from reference TRBV5-1 and TRBJ2-7): KAGVTQTPRYLIKTRGQQVTLSCSPISGHRSVSWYQQTPGQGLQFLFEYFSETQRNKGNFPGRFSGRQFSNSRSEMNVSTLELGDSALYLCASSSWGQDSYEQYFGPGTRLTVT.

The chain links TRBV3-1 to TRBJ2-4; D possibly matches TRBD1 or TRBD2 (6 bases each). The V end was cut by 2 bases, the J end by 1 base, with 9 bases between. This CDR3 is built from 15 residues. Germline lookup yields CDR1 LGHDT and CDR2 YNNKEL (reference sequence). The CDR3 reads CASSQQGRAKNIQYF. For the CDR3, the DNA is TGTGCCAGCAGCCAACAGGGGAGGGCCAAAAACATTCAGTACTTC.

As to this clonotype: The junction departs from germline at one end; a sequencing error may be responsible. V is TRBV6-6 and J is TRBJ2-1; D unresolved. The CDR3 covers 13 residues. Germline V gives CDR1 MNHNY, CDR2 SVGAGI (reference sequence). The CDR3 sequence is CASSTSGYNEHFF. In DNA form, the CDR3 reads TGTGCCAGCAGTACGTCAGGTTACAATGAGCACTTCTTC.

This clonotype has ten or more counts. The J gene is TRBJ2-1, the V gene TRBV29-1; D is unresolved. This CDR3 is 12 amino acids long. Trimming left V 0 bases short and J 12 bases short, with 12 bases between. The germline V gene encodes CDR1 SQVTM and CDR2 ANQGSEA. CDR3 sequence reads: CSVEEGSRRQFF. In DNA, the CDR3 is TGCAGCGTTGAAGAAGGGTCCAGACGGCAGTTCTTC.

This clonotype was counted only a few times. This chain connects TRBV30 to TRBJ2-1; D unclear. The length of the CDR3 is 12 residues. Trimming removed 0 bases at V and 7 bases at J, with 7 bases between. The germline gives CDR1 GTSNPN, CDR2 SVGIG (reference sequence). CDR3 DNA sequence: TGTGCCTGGAGTGTACTCCGGAATGAGCAGTTCTTC. Its translation is CAWSVLRNEQFF. The complete variable domain, with remaining parts taken from reference TRBV30 and TRBJ2-1, reads SQTIHQWPATLVQPVGSPLSLECTVEGTSNPNLYWYRQAAGRGLQLLFYSVGIGQISSEVPQNLSASRPQDRQFILSSKKLLLSDSGFYLCAWSVLRNEQFFGPGTRLTVL.

This clonotype was picked up a small number of times. CDR3 sequence reads: CASSTGTPNTEAFF. The CDR3 nucleotides are TGTGCCAGCAGCACCGGGACACCAAACACTGAAGCTTTCTTT. The chain couples TRBV7-2 to TRBJ1-1, with a tentative D call TRBD1 (6 bases). CDR1 is SGHTA, CDR2 FQGNSA, per germline. This CDR3 has 14 residues. V lost 5 bases and J lost 2, with 12 bases in between.

This clonotype came up a few times. The genes are TRBV6-1 and TRBJ1-1; possible D gene TRBD1, 6 bases. The CDR3 length is 14 residues. V dropped 7 bases and J dropped 1 base, with 13 bases sitting between them. CDR1 is MNHNS, CDR2 SASEGT, per germline. This CDR3 is CASNKKQGNTEAFF. The CDR3 coding sequence is TGTGCCAGCAACAAAAAACAGGGGAACACTGAAGCTTTCTTT.

This clonotype was detected only a few times. This rearrangement joins TRBV6-5 to TRBJ1-2; D is uncertain. V was trimmed by 0 bases and J by 4 bases, leaving 21 bases between them. This CDR3 comprises 18 residues. Germline CDR1 reads MNHEY; CDR2 reads SVGAGI. This CDR3 reads CASSYSNYPRSKSYGYTF. In DNA form, the CDR3 reads TGTGCCAGCAGTTACTCGAATTATCCGCGCTCCAAGTCCTATGGCTACACCTTC.

The V call is TRBV27, the J call TRBJ2-1; D uncertain. The CDR3 covers 14 residues. Germline V gene sequence: CDR1 MNHEY, CDR2 SMNVEV (reference sequence). V gave up 2 bases and J gave up 9 bases, with 14 bases separating them. As DNA, the CDR3 is TGTGCCAGCAGTTTACCTACCAGGCCCACTGAGCAGTTCTTC. Translation gives CASSLPTRPTEQFF.

This clonotype was counted many times. CDR3: CAISGSATGVKDTEAFF. In DNA form, the CDR3 reads TGTGCCATCAGTGGGTCCGCGACAGGGGTGAAGGACACTGAAGCTTTCTTT. The chain carries TRBV10-3 and TRBJ1-1; 8 bases are shared with TRBD1. V was pared by 4 bases and J by 3 bases, with 13 bases of the junction left unmatched. The CDR3 loop spans 17 amino acids. Per the germline V gene, CDR1 is ENHRY and CDR2 is SYGVKD.

V gene TRBV7-2 combines with J gene TRBJ2-1; D may correspond to TRBD1 or TRBD2 (5 bases each). V gave up 5 bases and J gave up 15 bases, with 23 bases separating them. From germline, CDR1 is SGHTA and CDR2 FQGNSA. The CDR3 has 14 residues. The CDR3 DNA follows: TGTGCCAGCAGCAGCCTTAAAAATGGGGGAATGGCGTTCTTC. Translated, it gives CASSSLKNGGMAFF.

This chain links TRBV27 with TRBJ2-3; 9 bases match TRBD2. V gave up 5 bases and J gave up 6 bases; unmatched junction bases: 12. The CDR3 loop spans 16 amino acids. CDR1 is MNHEY, CDR2 SMNVEV, per germline (reference sequence). CDR3 nucleotide sequence: TGTGCCAGCAGTCACTTAGGGCGGGAGGGCCCGGATACGCAGTATTTT. Translated: CASSHLGREGPDTQYF.

The chain links TRBV25-1 to TRBJ2-7, with D hard to call. With 3 bases removed from V and 0 bases from J, the gap between germline ends came to 6 bases. The length of the CDR3 is 13 residues. Germline V gene lookup returns CDR1 MGHDK and CDR2 SYGVNS. The CDR3 loop is CASSDVVSYEQYF. As DNA, the CDR3 is TGTGCCAGCAGTGACGTTGTCTCCTACGAGCAGTACTTC.

This clonotype was counted only a few times. The chain uses TRBV15 and TRBJ1-5; D is perhaps TRBD1 (6 bases). The CDR3 extends over 14 amino acids. Per the germline V gene, CDR1 is LNHNV and CDR2 is YYDKDF (reference sequence). V lost 3 bases and J 6 bases, leaving 12 bases between the germline ends. CDR3 DNA: TGTGCCACCAGCAGGACACAGGGAGTTCAGCCCCAGCATTTT. It specifies CATSRTQGVQPQHF.

This clonotype was recorded at least ten times. The chain combines TRBV3-1 with TRBJ2-4, with TRBD2 matching over 7 bases. Trimming cost V 1 base and J 9 bases; bases outside gene matches: 12. The CDR3 spans 16 residues. Germline CDR1 and CDR2: LGHDT and YNNKEL (reference sequence). The CDR3 DNA reads as TGTGCCAGCAGCCAAGGGGGGAGGGGATTAGGAGGCATTCAGTACTTC. Its protein product is CASSQGGRGLGGIQYF.

J is TRBJ1-5 and V is TRBV10-3; unclear D gene. Germline V lookup: CDR1 ENHRY, CDR2 SYGVKD. The CDR3 contains 12 residues. V lost 5 bases and J lost 12, with 14 bases in between. This CDR3 reads CAISSDGPLQHF. CDR3 coding DNA: TGTGCCATCAGTTCCGACGGTCCGCTCCAGCATTTT.

In its sample, this clonotype was seen a few times. A single base separates this from a much larger clone, so it may be a read error. The chain links TRBV7-9 to TRBJ2-3, with TRBD1 as a possible D gene (6 bases). Germline-derived CDR1 and CDR2 are SEHNR and FQNEAQ (reference sequence). The CDR3 extends over 14 amino acids. Trimming took off 0 bases at V and 2 bases at J, with 6 bases between the two ends. The CDR3 region has the DNA TGTGCCAGCAGCTTAGCGGGGGCCACAGATACGCAGTATTTT. Translation gives CASSLAGATDTQYF.

This clonotype showed up many times. V usage is TRBV4-3 and J usage is TRBJ1-3; D perhaps matches TRBD1 (6 bases). V gave up 0 bases and J gave up 6 bases, with 18 bases separating them. There are 17 residues in the CDR3. Germline lookup yields CDR1 LGHNA and CDR2 YSLEER. The CDR3 nucleotides read TGCGCCAGCAGCCAAGAATACCAGGACAGATGGGAAAACACCATATATTTT. Protein: CASSQEYQDRWENTIYF.

This clonotype was seen ten or more times. The chain links TRBV12-3 or TRBV12-4 to TRBJ2-5; TRBD1 or TRBD2 may be the D gene (5 bases each). This CDR3 contains 13 residues. V lost 3 bases and J lost 5, with 10 bases in between. In DNA form, the CDR3 reads TGTGCCAGCAGTTTCCCGGGACGCGAGACCCAGTACTTC. Residues: CASSFPGRETQYF.